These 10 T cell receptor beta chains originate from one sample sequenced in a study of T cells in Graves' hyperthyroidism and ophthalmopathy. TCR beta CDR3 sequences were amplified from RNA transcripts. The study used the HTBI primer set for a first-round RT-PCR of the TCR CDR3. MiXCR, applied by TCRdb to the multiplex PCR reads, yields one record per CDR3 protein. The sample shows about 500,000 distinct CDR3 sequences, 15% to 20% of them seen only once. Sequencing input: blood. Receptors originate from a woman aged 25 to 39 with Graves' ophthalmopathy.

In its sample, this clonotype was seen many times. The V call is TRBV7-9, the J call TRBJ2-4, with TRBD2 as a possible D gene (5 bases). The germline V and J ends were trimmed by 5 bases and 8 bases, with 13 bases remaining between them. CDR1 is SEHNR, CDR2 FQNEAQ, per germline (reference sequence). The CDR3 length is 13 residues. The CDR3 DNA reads TGTGCCAGCAGCCGAGACTCGAGGGACATTCAGTACTTC. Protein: CASSRDSRDIQYF.

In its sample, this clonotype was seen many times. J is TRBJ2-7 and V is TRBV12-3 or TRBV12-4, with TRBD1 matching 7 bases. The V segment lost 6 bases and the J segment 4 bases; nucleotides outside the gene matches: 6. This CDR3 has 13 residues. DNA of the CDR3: TGTGCCAGCAGACTCGGGACAGCTTACGAGCAGTACTTC. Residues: CASRLGTAYEQYF.

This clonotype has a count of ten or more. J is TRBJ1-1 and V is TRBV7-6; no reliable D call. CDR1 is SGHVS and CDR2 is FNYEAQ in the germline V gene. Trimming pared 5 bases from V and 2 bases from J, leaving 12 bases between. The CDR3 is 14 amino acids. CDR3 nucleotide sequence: TGTGCCAGCAGCCCCACTACAGTAAACACTGAAGCTTTCTTT. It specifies CASSPTTVNTEAFF.

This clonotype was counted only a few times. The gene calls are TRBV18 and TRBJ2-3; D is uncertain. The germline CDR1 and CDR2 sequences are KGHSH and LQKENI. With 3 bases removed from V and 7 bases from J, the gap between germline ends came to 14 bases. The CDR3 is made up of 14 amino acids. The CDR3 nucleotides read TGTGCCAGCTCACCGAGCTCCGTATCATATACGCAGTATTTT. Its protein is CASSPSSVSYTQYF.

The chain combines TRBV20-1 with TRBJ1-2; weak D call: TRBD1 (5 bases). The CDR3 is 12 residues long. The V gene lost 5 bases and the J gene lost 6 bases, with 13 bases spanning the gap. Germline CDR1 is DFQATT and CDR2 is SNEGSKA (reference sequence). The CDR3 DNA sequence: TGCAGTGCTTGGTCAGGGCAGAATGGCTACACCTTC. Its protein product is CSAWSGQNGYTF.

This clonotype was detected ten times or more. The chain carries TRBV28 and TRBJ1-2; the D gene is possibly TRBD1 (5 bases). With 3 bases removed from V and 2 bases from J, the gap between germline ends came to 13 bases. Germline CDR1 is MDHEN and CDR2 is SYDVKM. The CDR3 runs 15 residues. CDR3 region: CASSFRDRRNYGYTF. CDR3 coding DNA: TGTGCCAGCAGTTTTAGGGACCGACGGAACTATGGCTACACCTTC.

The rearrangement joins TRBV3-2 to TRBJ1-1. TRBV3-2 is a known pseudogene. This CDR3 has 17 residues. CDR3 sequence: CASSPAECLVKNTEAFF. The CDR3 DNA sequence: TGTGCCAGCAGCCCTGCAGAATGCCTAGTTAAGAACACTGAAGCTTTCTTT.

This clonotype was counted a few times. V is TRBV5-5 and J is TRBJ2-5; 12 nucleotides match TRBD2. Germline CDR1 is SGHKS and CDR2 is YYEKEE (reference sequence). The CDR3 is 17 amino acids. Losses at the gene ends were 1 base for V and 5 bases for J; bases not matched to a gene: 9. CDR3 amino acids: CASSLSGTSGLVETQYF. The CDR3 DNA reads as TGTGCCAGCAGCTTGTCCGGGACTAGCGGGCTCGTGGAGACCCAGTACTTC.

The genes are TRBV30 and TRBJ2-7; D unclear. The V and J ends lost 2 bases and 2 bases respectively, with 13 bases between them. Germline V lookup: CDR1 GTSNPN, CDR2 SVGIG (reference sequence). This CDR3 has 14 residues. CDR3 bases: TGTGCCTGGAGTTCGAATGTAGGTACCTACGAGCAGTACTTC. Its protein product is CAWSSNVGTYEQYF. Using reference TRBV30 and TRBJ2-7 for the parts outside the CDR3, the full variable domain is SQTIHQWPATLVQPVGSPLSLECTVEGTSNPNLYWYRQAAGRGLQLLFYSVGIGQISSEVPQNLSASRPQDRQFILSSKKLLLSDSGFYLCAWSSNVGTYEQYFGPGTRLTVT.

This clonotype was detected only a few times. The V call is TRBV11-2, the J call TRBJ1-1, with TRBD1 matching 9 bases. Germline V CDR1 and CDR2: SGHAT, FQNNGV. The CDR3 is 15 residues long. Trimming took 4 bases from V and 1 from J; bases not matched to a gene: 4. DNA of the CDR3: TGTGCCAGCAGCTCCGACAGGGGGGCGAACACTGAAGCTTTCTTT. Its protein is CASSSDRGANTEAFF.